These 27 T cell receptor beta chains were sequenced from one sample in a study of T cell responses to AZD1222 COVID-19 vaccine. Clones were read by immunoSEQ multiplex PCR, and TCRdb kept only the in-frame ones, dropping some. The sample holds 150,000 to 200,000 clones; 85% to 95% are singletons and the top ten take 1% to 1.5%. Sequenced material: peripheral blood, taken on day 0 of AZD1222 vaccination. The receptors here all came from an adult in good health.

For the CDR3, the DNA is TGTGCCAGCAGCCCCCGGCCGGGGGCCTACGAGCAGTACTTC. Translated: CASSPRPGAYEQYF. The gene calls are TRBV3-1 (or the pseudogene TRBV3-2) and TRBJ2-7; D possibly corresponds to TRBD2 (6 bases). The V end lost 4 bases, the J end lost 2 bases, and 12 bases lay between the germline ends. This CDR3 region has 14 residues. Germline V gene lookup returns CDR1 LGHDT and CDR2 YNNKEL (reference sequence).

This clone has just one count. CDR3 sequence reads: CASSTGPRSGNTIYF. The CDR3 DNA follows: TGTGCCAGCAGTACAGGGCCCCGCTCTGGAAACACCATATATTTT. This rearrangement joins TRBV2 to TRBJ1-3; D perhaps matches TRBD1 (6 bases). The CDR3 is 15 residues long. V lost 5 bases and J lost 0, with 11 bases in between. CDR1 SNHLY and CDR2 FYNNEI come from the germline V gene.

This clone was seen once. The chain recombines TRBV18 with TRBJ1-1; D is possibly TRBD1 (5 bases). The CDR3 extends over 13 amino acids. Looked up from germline, CDR1 is KGHSH and CDR2 is LQKENI. Trimming removed 2 bases from V and 7 bases from J, with 11 bases in between. Here the CDR3 reads CASSPSGGGEAFF. For the CDR3, the DNA is TGTGCCAGCTCACCATCCGGGGGGGGTGAAGCTTTCTTT.

The chain uses TRBV14 and TRBJ2-7, with D hard to call. This CDR3 spans 11 amino acids. V lost 3 bases and J 1 base, leaving 1 base between the germline ends. Germline V gives CDR1 SGHDN, CDR2 FVKESK. CDR3 DNA: TGTGCCAGCAGCCATTCCTACGAGCAGTACTTC. It codes for CASSHSYEQYF. The variable domain in full, with the rest retrieved from reference TRBV14 and TRBJ2-7, is EAGVTQFPSHSVIEKGQTVTLRCDPISGHDNLYWYRRVMGKEIKFLLHFVKESKQDESGMPNNRFLAERTGGTYSTLKVQPAELEDSGVYFCASSHSYEQYFGPGTRLTVT.

This clone was counted once. V is TRBV6-5 and J is TRBJ1-6; D may be TRBD1 (6 bases). The CDR3 spans 15 residues. Germline lookup yields CDR1 MNHEY and CDR2 SVGAGI. Trimming stripped 6 bases from V and 9 bases from J, with 18 bases between. CDR3: CASSARTEGISPLHF. The CDR3 DNA is TGTGCCAGCAGCGCCCGGACAGAGGGAATTTCACCCCTCCACTTT.

This chain uses TRBV20-1 with TRBJ2-7; D gene unclear. The germline CDR1 and CDR2 sequences are DFQATT and SNEGSKA (reference sequence). The CDR3 has 11 amino acids. Trimming took 6 bases from V and 4 from J, leaving 10 bases between them. In DNA, the CDR3 is TGCAGTGCGGACGGAGATTACGAGCAGTACTTC. Translating it yields CSADGDYEQYF.

This clone was counted once. The V call is TRBV5-1, the J call TRBJ2-1; 11 bases align to TRBD1. The CDR3 loop spans 16 amino acids. Trimming took 5 bases from V and 4 from J; bases not matched to a gene: 8. CDR1 SGHRS and CDR2 YFSETQ come from the germline V gene. The CDR3 loop reads CASSNSGTGGYNEQFF. CDR3 nucleotide sequence: TGCGCCAGCAGTAATTCCGGGACAGGGGGTTACAATGAGCAGTTCTTC.

V usage is TRBV20-1 and J usage is TRBJ1-2, with D unresolved. Trimming shortened V by 3 bases and J by 1 base, and 15 bases separated the two germline ends. This CDR3 has 15 amino acids. Germline V gene data show CDR1 as DFQATT and CDR2 as SNEGSKA (reference sequence). CDR3 region: CSASLTLASNYGYTF. CDR3 coding DNA: TGCAGTGCTAGTCTTACACTAGCTAGTAACTATGGCTACACCTTC.

J is TRBJ1-1 and V is TRBV5-5; a possible D gene is TRBD1 (6 bases). Germline V lookup: CDR1 SGHKS, CDR2 YYEKEE (reference sequence). The CDR3 spans 15 residues. V lost 3 bases to trimming and J lost 3 bases, with 15 bases between them. CDR3: CASSSGVGQDTEAFF. CDR3 nucleotide sequence: TGTGCCAGCAGCTCAGGGGTAGGTCAAGACACTGAAGCTTTCTTT.

The genes are TRBV18 and TRBJ2-7; D is undetermined. Germline CDR1 is KGHSH and CDR2 is LQKENI. V was trimmed by 3 bases and J by 3 bases, leaving 9 bases between them. CDR3 size: 13 residues. CDR3 region: CASSPRPLYEQYF. Here the CDR3 DNA reads TGTGCCAGCTCACCCCGGCCCCTCTACGAGCAGTACTTC.

V gene TRBV4-1 combines with J gene TRBJ1-1; no clear D gene. Germline V lookup: CDR1 MGHRA, CDR2 YSYEKL. The length of the CDR3 is 15 residues. The germline V and J ends were trimmed by 1 base and 7 bases, with 16 bases remaining between them. The CDR3 region has the DNA TGCGCCAGCAGCCAAGCGGACTTGGCCTTAAGTGAAGCTTTCTTT. Translating gives CASSQADLALSEAFF.

This clone has just one count. The V and J genes are TRBV3-1 (or the pseudogene TRBV3-2) and TRBJ1-1; D gene ambiguous. Germline CDR1 LGHDT, CDR2 YNNKEL (reference sequence). The CDR3 sequence is 13 residues long. Trimming pared 5 bases from V and 0 bases from J, leaving 7 bases between. CDR3 loop: CASSDTLNTEAFF. DNA of the CDR3: TGTGCCAGCAGCGACACGCTGAACACTGAAGCTTTCTTT.

This clone was counted once. The J gene is TRBJ2-5, the V gene TRBV2; possible D gene TRBD1, 5 bases. This CDR3 region has 14 residues. CDR1 is SNHLY and CDR2 is FYNNEI in the germline V gene. The V end was cut by 4 bases, the J end by 2 bases, with 11 bases between. The CDR3 bases are TGTGCCAGCAGTGTCCAGGGCCTTCAAGAGACCCAGTACTTC. Protein: CASSVQGLQETQYF. The full variable domain, rest sourced from reference TRBV2 and TRBJ2-5, is EPEVTQTPSHQVTQMGQEVILRCVPISNHLYFYWYRQILGQKVEFLVSFYNNEISEKSEIFDDQFSVERPDGSNFTLKIRSTKLEDSAMYFCASSVQGLQETQYFGPGTRLLVL.

This clone occurred once. V gene TRBV4-1 combines with J gene TRBJ1-4; D gene unclear. This CDR3 spans 20 amino acids. Trimming took off 1 base at V and 3 bases at J, with 24 bases between the two ends. Germline CDR1 is MGHRA and CDR2 is YSYEKL. The CDR3 nucleotides read TGCGCCAGCAGCCAAGTTCGAGGTGACACAGCGGGCGAATCTAATGAAAAACTGTTTTTT. Its translation: CASSQVRGDTAGESNEKLFF.

The rearrangement joins TRBV11-2 to TRBJ1-2, with 9 bases fitting TRBD1. CDR3 length: 15 residues. Per the germline V gene, CDR1 is SGHAT and CDR2 is FQNNGV. With 4 bases clipped from V and 4 bases from J, the junction kept 7 bases outside the gene matches. The CDR3 nucleotides are TGTGCCAGCAGCTACTCCGGACAGGGGTCCTATGGCTACACCTTC. Its translation: CASSYSGQGSYGYTF. The complete variable domain, with remaining parts taken from reference TRBV11-2 and TRBJ1-2, reads EAGVAQSPRYKIIEKRQSVAFWCNPISGHATLYWYQQILGQGPKLLIQFQNNGVVDDSQLPKDRFSAERLKGVDSTLKIQPAKLEDSAVYLCASSYSGQGSYGYTFGSGTRLTVV.

The genes are TRBV27 and TRBJ1-1; D is ambiguous. Germline CDR1 MNHEY, CDR2 SMNVEV (reference sequence). The CDR3 spans 13 residues. Trimming took off 6 bases at V and 0 bases at J, with 8 bases between the two ends. CDR3 sequence (DNA): TGTGCCAGCAGCTTGACGGTGAACACTGAAGCTTTCTTT. Protein sequence: CASSLTVNTEAFF.

The chain joins TRBV6-5 to TRBJ1-4; no firm D call. Germline CDR1 MNHEY, CDR2 SVGAGI. The V end lost 8 bases, the J end lost 8 bases, and 12 bases lay between the germline ends. CDR3 size: 12 residues. The CDR3 nucleotides read TGTGCCAGCCGTAAGGGCGGCGAAAAACTGTTTTTT. Its protein is CASRKGGEKLFF.

In its sample, this clone was seen once. The gene calls are TRBV24-1 and TRBJ2-3; 9 bases match TRBD2. The CDR3 sequence is 15 residues long. V shed 5 bases, J shed 5 bases, and the junction held 7 bases outside the gene matches. Germline V gene data show CDR1 as KGHDR and CDR2 as SFDVKD. CDR3 protein: CATSGASGAIDTQYF. The CDR3 nucleotides read TGTGCCACCAGTGGGGCTAGCGGGGCGATAGATACGCAGTATTTT.

The chain combines TRBV19 with TRBJ2-7, with D possibly being TRBD2 (5 bases). V was cut by 1 base and J by 1 base, with 20 bases left in between. Germline CDR1 reads LNHDA; CDR2 reads SQIVND (reference sequence). This CDR3 has 18 residues. The CDR3 bases are TGTGCCAGTAGTATAGCCCACCCTAGCACGTCGGGGTCCTACGAGCAGTACTTC. It is translated as CASSIAHPSTSGSYEQYF.

The J gene is TRBJ1-5, the V gene TRBV7-2; tentatively, D is TRBD1 (6 bases). Trimming shortened V by 6 bases and J by 3 bases, and 15 bases separated the two germline ends. CDR3 size: 15 residues. CDR1 and CDR2 from the germline V gene are SGHTA and FQGNSA. The CDR3 coding sequence is TGTGCCAGCAGACCCGCCGGACAGCCCAATCAGCCCCAGCATTTT. It encodes CASRPAGQPNQPQHF.

This chain links TRBV5-1 with TRBJ2-3, with 8 positions matching TRBD2. CDR1 and CDR2 from the germline V gene are SGHRS and YFSETQ. After removal of 4 bases from V and 3 bases from J, the junction contained 4 bases not matched to a gene. The CDR3 totals 14 residues. The CDR3: CASSQGLVTDTQYF. The CDR3 nucleotides read TGCGCCAGCAGCCAGGGACTAGTGACAGATACGCAGTATTTT.

This sequence joins TRBV9 and TRBJ1-5; D ambiguous. CDR3 length: 15 residues. Germline loops: CDR1 SGDLS, CDR2 YYNGEE. Trimming shortened V by 0 bases and J by 2 bases, and 9 bases separated the two germline ends. This CDR3 reads CASSVGTLGNQPQHF. Here the CDR3 DNA reads TGTGCCAGCAGCGTAGGGACCCTGGGCAATCAGCCCCAGCATTTT.

The rearrangement joins TRBV11-2 to TRBJ2-1; no definite D call. The V gene lost 0 bases and the J gene lost 8 bases, with 8 bases spanning the gap. Germline CDR1 is SGHAT and CDR2 is FQNNGV. The CDR3 extends over 13 amino acids. This chain's CDR3 is CASSLERSDEQFF. The DNA of the CDR3 is TGTGCCAGCAGCTTAGAGCGGAGCGATGAGCAGTTCTTC.

The chain employs TRBV5-5 and TRBJ1-5; 7 bases fit TRBD1. This CDR3 comprises 15 residues. Germline CDR1 is SGHKS and CDR2 is YYEKEE (reference sequence). V gave up 5 bases and J gave up 5 bases; unmatched junction bases: 10. CDR3 DNA sequence: TGTGCCAGCAGTCCCCTGAGGGGGCCGGATCAGCCCCAGCATTTT. This gives the protein CASSPLRGPDQPQHF.

The rearrangement uses TRBV6-5 and TRBJ2-5; 12 bases line up with TRBD2. V was clipped by 10 bases and J by 5 bases; unmatched bases: 8. Per germline, CDR1 MNHEY and CDR2 SVGAGI. This CDR3 has 14 residues. The CDR3 reads CATTRLAGVETQYF. The DNA of the CDR3 is TGTGCCACTACCAGACTAGCGGGGGTGGAGACCCAGTACTTC.

This sequence joins TRBV7-2 and TRBJ2-1; possibly TRBD2 for D (5 bases). Germline CDR1 reads SGHTA; CDR2 reads FQGNSA. The length of the CDR3 is 18 residues. V lost 0 bases and J lost 0, with 15 bases in between. CDR3 in DNA: TGTGCCAGCAGCTTAGCCGGGATCCTAGTGGGCTCCTACAATGAGCAGTTCTTC. It codes for CASSLAGILVGSYNEQFF. The complete variable domain, with remaining parts taken from reference TRBV7-2 and TRBJ2-1, reads GAGVSQSPSNKVTEKGKDVELRCDPISGHTALYWYRQSLGQGLEFLIYFQGNSAPDKSGLPSDRFSAERTGGSVSTLTIQRTQQEDSAVYLCASSLAGILVGSYNEQFFGPGTRLTVL.

This clone has just one count. The chain couples TRBV6-6 to TRBJ2-7; tentative D call: TRBD1 (6 bases). The V and J ends lost 3 bases and 2 bases respectively, with 11 bases between them. The CDR3 spans 14 residues. Germline CDR1 and CDR2: MNHNY and SVGAGI (reference sequence). The DNA of the CDR3 is TGTGCCAGCAGTTATGATACAGGGACCTACGAGCAGTACTTC. It translates to CASSYDTGTYEQYF.